The next 28 T cell receptor beta chains were all read from a single sample in a study of cytomegalovirus exposure and HLA in healthy donors. With 60 Vbeta and 13 Jbeta primers, the PCR was carried out. Repertoires were generated with immunoSEQ multiplex PCR, while TCRdb's copy carries only in-frame clones and drops some. Of about 130,000 clones detected, over 65% appear once; the ten largest clones hold 4%. The sequenced sample consisted of PBMCs. These receptors originate from a middle-aged man in good health and CMV-seropositive.

This clone was detected many times. The chain carries TRBV18 and TRBJ2-7, with a weak D call TRBD2 (5 bases). Trimming cost V 6 bases and J 5 bases, with 14 bases left between them. Germline-derived CDR1 and CDR2 are KGHSH and LQKENI. There are 13 residues in the CDR3. CDR3 in amino acids: CASSYGEGDEQYF. In DNA form, the CDR3 reads TGTGCCAGCTCTTACGGTGAGGGCGACGAGCAGTACTTC.

The V gene is TRBV27, the J gene TRBJ2-7, with 14 bases matching TRBD2. Germline V gene lookup returns CDR1 MNHEY and CDR2 SMNVEV (reference sequence). The junction had 5 bases not matched to a gene; V was cut back by 10 bases and J by 6 bases. The CDR3 has 13 residues. CDR3 sequence: CATGLAGGSEQYF. The CDR3 DNA sequence: TGTGCCACAGGACTAGCGGGAGGCTCCGAGCAGTACTTC.

On this clone itself: The germline gene is not matched at one end of the junction; a read error may be the cause. J is TRBJ2-4 and V is TRBV6-1, with TRBD1 identical over 7 bases. The germline CDR1 and CDR2 sequences are MNHNS and SASEGT. This CDR3 contains 13 residues. Here the CDR3 reads CASSEWTPGQSFF. DNA for the CDR3: TGTGCCAGCAGTGAATGGACTCCGGGACAGTCCTTTTTC.

CDR3 coding DNA: TGTGCCAGCAGCCAAGGAGTCGCAATGGCCGGGGAGCTGTTTTTT. As protein: CASSQGVAMAGELFF. The V gene is TRBV4-2, the J gene TRBJ2-2; D gene ambiguous. The V end lost 1 base, the J end lost 6 bases, and 12 bases lay between the germline ends. CDR1 and CDR2 from the germline V gene are LGHNA and YNFKEQ. CDR3 length: 15 residues.

The rearrangement links TRBV29-1 to TRBJ2-3; D unresolved. Per the germline V gene, CDR1 is SQVTM and CDR2 is ANQGSEA. V gave up 6 bases and J gave up 0 bases, with 10 bases separating them. The CDR3 covers 13 residues. The CDR3 region has the DNA TGCAGCGTGCCCTATAGAAGCACAGATACGCAGTATTTT. Its protein product is CSVPYRSTDTQYF.

The V call is TRBV28, the J call TRBJ2-5; 10 nucleotides agree with TRBD2. The trim removed 5 bases at V and 11 bases at J, leaving 14 bases unmatched. The germline V gene encodes CDR1 MDHEN and CDR2 SYDVKM. The CDR3 is made up of 15 amino acids. In DNA, the CDR3 is TGTGCCAGCAGTCTCGGGACTAGCGTGGGGAGTTGGCAGTACTTC. Encoded protein: CASSLGTSVGSWQYF.

V and J are TRBV5-1 and TRBJ2-6, with TRBD1 matching 9 bases. CDR1 is SGHRS, CDR2 YFSETQ, per germline. J lost 0 bases, V lost 6 bases, and 7 bases had no gene match. The CDR3 has 17 residues. The CDR3 DNA sequence: TGCGCCAGCACCAGGACAGGGGATTTCTCTGGGGCCAACGTCCTGACTTTC. Translation: CASTRTGDFSGANVLTF.

A remark on this clone: This sample also contains other DNA sequences that code for the same CDR3. The chain is built from TRBV19 and TRBJ1-4, with TRBD1 matching 7 bases. J was trimmed by 4 bases and V by 6 bases; bases with no gene match: 2. The CDR3 runs 13 residues. Germline values: CDR1 LNHDA, CDR2 SQIVND (reference sequence). The DNA for the CDR3 is TGTGCCAGTAGACGGGACAGTAATGAAAAACTGTTTTTT. It specifies CASRRDSNEKLFF.

This clone has at least ten counts. The chain is built from TRBV2 and TRBJ1-5, with D perhaps matching TRBD1 (6 bases). CDR1 SNHLY and CDR2 FYNNEI come from the germline V gene. Trimming removed 7 bases at V and 5 bases at J, with 12 bases between. The CDR3 sequence is 13 residues long. Written as DNA, the CDR3 is TGTGCCAGCAAGGGCAGGGGTTATCAGCCCCAGCATTTT. Translation gives CASKGRGYQPQHF.

This chain connects TRBV19 to TRBJ2-6, with TRBD1 identical over 11 bases. V gave up 3 bases and J gave up 4 bases; unmatched junction bases: 5. The length of the CDR3 is 17 residues. Germline CDR1 and CDR2: LNHDA and SQIVND (reference sequence). CDR3 amino acids: CASSIGQGAKGANVLTF. The CDR3 DNA is TGTGCCAGTAGTATCGGACAGGGGGCAAAAGGGGCCAACGTCCTGACTTTC.

CDR3 DNA: TGTGCCAGTAGTCCCCAAGGTGGGCTGGTAAGTCAGCCCCAGCATTTT. The encoded protein is CASSPQGGLVSQPQHF. The chain is built from TRBV19 and TRBJ1-5; D not resolved. Trimming pared 5 bases from V and 6 bases from J, leaving 20 bases between. This CDR3 region has 16 residues. CDR1 LNHDA and CDR2 SQIVND come from the germline V gene (reference sequence).

The chain employs TRBV7-2 and TRBJ2-7; 7 nucleotides agree with TRBD2. CDR1 and CDR2 (germline): SGHTA, FQGNSA. The ends lost 5 bases at V and 6 bases at J; junction bases unmatched: 10. This CDR3 is 14 amino acids long. The CDR3 reads CASSPSGRGGEQYF. DNA for the CDR3: TGTGCCAGCAGCCCTAGCGGCCGAGGTGGCGAGCAGTACTTC.

This chain uses TRBV5-4 with TRBJ2-2; possibly TRBD2 for D (5 bases). The CDR3 totals 16 residues. Trimming cost V 3 bases and J 1 base, with 13 bases left between them. Germline CDR1 reads SGHNT; CDR2 reads YYREEE (reference sequence). As DNA, the CDR3 is TGTGCCAGCAGCTCTGGACTGCTAATGAACACCGGGGAGCTGTTTTTT. This translates into CASSSGLLMNTGELFF.

This clone was counted between two and nine times. The chain recombines TRBV10-2 with TRBJ1-2; the D gene is possibly TRBD1 (6 bases). Germline CDR1 reads WSHSY; CDR2 reads SAAADI. The CDR3 totals 13 residues. Trimming took off 3 bases at V and 6 bases at J, with 11 bases between the two ends. In nucleotides, the CDR3 is TGCGCCAGCAGTGATAGACAGGTCGATGGCTACACCTTC. Its protein is CASSDRQVDGYTF.

The gene calls are TRBV5-1 and TRBJ2-1; perhaps TRBD2 as D (5 bases). V lost 5 bases to trimming and J lost 5 bases, with 5 bases between them. Germline values: CDR1 SGHRS, CDR2 YFSETQ. This CDR3 has 11 amino acids. The CDR3 spells CASRRDNEQFF. The CDR3 DNA is TGCGCCAGCAGGCGGGACAATGAGCAGTTCTTC.

The genes are TRBV5-4 and TRBJ2-2, with D possibly being TRBD2 (6 bases). This CDR3 spans 14 amino acids. Trimming removed 1 base at V and 7 bases at J, with 11 bases between. The germline CDR1 and CDR2 sequences are SGHNT and YYREEE (reference sequence). The CDR3 sequence is CASSLLGGVGELFF. In DNA form, the CDR3 reads TGTGCCAGCAGCTTGCTGGGAGGTGTCGGGGAGCTGTTTTTT.

This clone was recorded once. The chain employs TRBV9 and TRBJ2-3; D possibly corresponds to TRBD1 (6 bases). The CDR3 runs 15 residues. Per the germline V gene, CDR1 is SGDLS and CDR2 is YYNGEE. Trimming took off 4 bases at V and 4 bases at J, with 16 bases between the two ends. The CDR3 region has the DNA TGTGCCAGCAGCCCCCGGACAGTATCTTCAGATACGCAGTATTTT. Protein product: CASSPRTVSSDTQYF.

This sequence joins TRBV2 and TRBJ2-3; D gene ambiguous. The CDR3 covers 15 residues. The germline V and J ends were trimmed by 4 bases and 1 base, with 12 bases remaining between them. The germline CDR1 and CDR2 sequences are SNHLY and FYNNEI. CDR3 protein: CASSVGSQGTDTQYF. DNA for the CDR3: TGTGCCAGCAGTGTAGGCAGTCAGGGCACAGATACGCAGTATTTT.

V and J are TRBV2 and TRBJ2-6; D is possibly TRBD2 (7 bases). The V gene lost 2 bases and the J gene lost 0 bases, with 14 bases spanning the gap. The CDR3 length is 18 residues. Germline V gives CDR1 SNHLY, CDR2 FYNNEI. The CDR3 here is CASSERGGVGSGANVLTF. CDR3 bases: TGTGCCAGCAGTGAAAGGGGGGGTGTGGGCTCTGGGGCCAACGTCCTGACTTTC.

The chain has TRBV11-2 and TRBJ2-7; 9 bases line up with TRBD2. V was pared by 5 bases and J by 7 bases, with 12 bases of the junction left unmatched. Germline assignment: CDR1 SGHAT and CDR2 FQNNGV. The CDR3 loop spans 15 amino acids. The CDR3 DNA sequence: TGTGCCAGCAGCAAACTAGCGGGCCAGAGGGGAGAGCAGTACTTC. It yields the protein CASSKLAGQRGEQYF.

This clone was counted between two and nine times. The CDR3 DNA is TGCGCCAGCAGCTCGGGACAGGGGATCAATGAGCAGTTCTTC. Translated, it gives CASSSGQGINEQFF. This chain uses TRBV5-1 with TRBJ2-1; 10 nucleotides match TRBD1. CDR1 and CDR2 (germline): SGHRS, YFSETQ. V was clipped by 3 bases and J by 6 bases; unmatched bases: 3. The CDR3 is 14 amino acids.

The CDR3 DNA is TGCGCCAGCAGCTTGGACAGGGAAGCTTCACCCCTCCACTTT. It codes for CASSLDREASPLHF. The chain employs TRBV5-1 and TRBJ1-6; possible D gene TRBD1, 6 bases. Germline CDR1 SGHRS, CDR2 YFSETQ. CDR3 length: 14 residues. Trimming stripped 0 bases from V and 9 bases from J, with 10 bases between.

The chain has TRBV6-5 and TRBJ2-3, with D possibly matching TRBD1 (5 bases). Between the trimmed V and J ends, which lost 6 bases and 1 base, there was a span of 11 bases. This CDR3 region has 14 residues. Germline V CDR1 and CDR2: MNHEY, SVGAGI. The CDR3 reads CASSLGPGTDTQYF. Written as DNA, the CDR3 is TGTGCCAGCAGCCTGGGGCCGGGCACAGATACGCAGTATTTT.

The gene calls are TRBV6-1 and TRBJ1-5; possible D gene TRBD1, 6 bases. CDR3 size: 14 residues. Trimming cost V 6 bases and J 2 bases, with 11 bases left between them. Per the germline V gene, CDR1 is MNHNS and CDR2 is SASEGT. The CDR3 reads CASSKAGGNQPQHF. The CDR3 DNA follows: TGTGCCAGCAGCAAAGCAGGGGGCAATCAGCCCCAGCATTTT.

J is TRBJ2-3 and V is TRBV5-1; D may be TRBD1 (5 bases). The germline V gene has CDR1 SGHRS and CDR2 YFSETQ. This CDR3 region has 13 residues. V shed 4 bases and J shed 3 bases, with 9 bases lying between them. The CDR3 is CASSPDSTDTQYF. In DNA, the CDR3 is TGCGCCAGCAGCCCAGACAGTACAGATACGCAGTATTTT.

This chain connects TRBV4-3 to TRBJ2-6; 9 nucleotides line up with TRBD1. Trimming cost V 3 bases and J 1 base; bases outside gene matches: 7. The CDR3 extends over 18 amino acids. The germline V gene encodes CDR1 LGHNA and CDR2 YSLEER. CDR3 nucleotide sequence: TGCGCCAGCAGCCAGGGACAGGGATATTCTTCTGGGGCCAACGTCCTGACTTTC. Protein product: CASSQGQGYSSGANVLTF.

This clone appeared a few times. The rearrangement links TRBV25-1 to TRBJ2-7; tentatively, D is TRBD2 (6 bases). There are 15 residues in the CDR3. V lost 2 bases and J lost 7, with 18 bases in between. The germline V gene has CDR1 MGHDK and CDR2 SYGVNS. The CDR3 DNA reads TGTGCCAGCAGTGAAGCCTCGACTAGGGAAAGGGAGCAGTACTTC. Translated: CASSEASTREREQYF.

This chain joins TRBV11-1 and TRBJ2-2; maybe TRBD1 (5 bases). Trimming stripped 4 bases from V and 7 bases from J, with 13 bases between. Germline-derived CDR1 and CDR2 are SGHAT and FQDESV (reference sequence). The CDR3 is 14 residues long. DNA of the CDR3: TGTGCCAGCAGCTACAATAGGGGCGACGGGGAGCTGTTTTTT. Translated: CASSYNRGDGELFF. Based on the CDR3 plus reference TRBV11-1 and TRBJ2-2, the full variable domain is EAEVAQSPRYKITEKSQAVAFWCDPISGHATLYWYRQILGQGPELLVQFQDESVVDDSQLPKDRFSAERLKGVDSTLKIQPAELGDSAMYLCASSYNRGDGELFFGEGSRLTVL.